This T cell receptor (beta chain) was sequenced in a study of shared clonotypes between healthy human individuals. Points from the study as a whole: When naive CD4 clonotypes were compared across a few donors, 4% to 6.5% were shared.

CD45RA-negative memory and CD45RA+ naive subsets were split from the CD4+ cells. On this clone: Its target is unknown.

Germline trimming cut 1 base from V and 0 bases from J; bases unmatched to any gene: 6. This CDR3 region has 16 residues. Looked up from germline, CDR1 is MGHDK and CDR2 is SYGVNS. Template for every sorted-subset replicate PCR totaled around 200 ng DNA, tens of thousands of T cell genomes. Generated by immunoSEQ multiplex PCR, the TCRdb table keeps only in-frame clones and is missing some. The sample carries some 2.1 million clones, 95% recorded once. V is TRBV25-1 and J is TRBJ2-7; 7 bases are shared with TRBD1. The receptor's source is a man aged 18 to 29 in good health. Sequencing used naive CD4+ T cells sorted from blood. Subset defined: CD45RA+ positively selected. This CDR3 reads CASSEFGTAISYEQYF. The CDR3 region has the DNA TGTGCCAGCAGTGAATTCGGGACAGCTATCTCCTACGAGCAGTACTTC.